Listed below are T cell receptor beta chains from one sample, sequenced in a study of T cell clones after liver transplantation. Profiling relied on immunoSEQ multiplex PCR, and the TCRdb table lists in-frame clones only, not all of them. The table includes tens of thousands of clones, over 55% detected once. Sample: CD4+ T cells from blood, taken before liver transplant. These receptors were collected from a human donor who received a liver transplant. The CDR3 runs from the conserved cysteine through the conserved F or W. The D gene is left open where the match is weak. Rows may omit the clone size; those that give it use once, few, many or a size class.

J gene	clone size	D gene	V gene	CDR3 DNA	CDR3 protein
TRBJ2-7	.	.	TRBV19	TGTGCCAGTAGTCCCCCAGGGTCTCTAACCTACGAGCAGTACTTC	CASSPPGSLTYEQYF
TRBJ1-5	.	TRBD1	TRBV7-8	TGTGCCAGCAGCTTAGGACAGGGGTATAGCAATCAGCCCCAGCATTTT	CASSLGQGYSNQPQHF
TRBJ2-1	.	.	TRBV10-3	TGTGCCATCAGCCTAGGACAGGAGGGAAACAATGAGCAGTTCTTC	CAISLGQEGNNEQFF
TRBJ2-2	.	TRBD1	TRBV18	TGTGCCAGCTCACCATCCGGGACAGGGGACACCGGGGAGCTGTTTTTT	CASSPSGTGDTGELFF
TRBJ2-7	.	.	TRBV13	TGTGCCAGCAGCCAAGACAGATACGAGCAGTACTTC	CASSQDRYEQYF
TRBJ1-3	.	TRBD1	TRBV6-6	TGTGCCAGCAGTGGACAGGAGGGAAGAAACACCATATATTTT	CASSGQEGRNTIYF
TRBJ1-1	.	TRBD1	TRBV29-1	TGCAGCGTTGAAGGCCAACAGGGGACTGGGGCTTTCTTT	CSVEGQQGTGAFF
TRBJ2-1	.	TRBD2	TRBV14	TGTGCCAGCAGCCAAGAGGGGACTAGCGGGGCTTACAATGAGCAGTTCTTC	CASSQEGTSGAYNEQFF
TRBJ2-2	once	TRBD2	TRBV7-9	TGTGCCAGCAGCTCTGCTTCGGGGGGGCCTACCGGGGAGCTGTTTTTT	CASSSASGGPTGELFF
TRBJ1-3	.	.	TRBV11-2	TGTGCCAGCAGCACACAGGTTTCAAACACCATATATTTT	CASSTQVSNTIYF
TRBJ2-3	.	.	TRBV6-5	TGTGCCACCACCAAGCATAACACAGATACGCAGTATTTT	CATTKHNTDTQYF
TRBJ1-1	medium-sized	.	TRBV18	TGTGCCAGCTCACCAATACAGGACACTGAAGCTTTCTTT	CASSPIQDTEAFF
TRBJ2-6	.	.	TRBV7-3	TGTGCCAGCAGCCAGGGCGGTGGGGCCAACGTCCTGACTTTC	CASSQGGGANVLTF
TRBJ2-1	.	TRBD2	TRBV27	TGTGCCAGCAGTTTAAGCCTAGCGGGCTCCTACAATGAGCAGTTCTTC	CASSLSLAGSYNEQFF
TRBJ1-3	.	.	TRBV7-2	TGTGCCAGCAGCTTAGACAGGGACTCTGGAAACACCATATATTTT	CASSLDRDSGNTIYF
TRBJ1-1	.	TRBD1	TRBV6-5	TGTGCCAGCAGTTCGGACAGGGTGCACACTGAAGCTTTCTTT	CASSSDRVHTEAFF
TRBJ2-4	many	.	TRBV10-2	TGCGCCAGCAGTGAGAGGACAGCCCTAGCCAAAAACATTCAGTACTTC	CASSERTALAKNIQYF
TRBJ2-7	.	.	TRBV10-1	TGCTCACTCAGTCACCAGGGCCCCTACGAGCAGTACTTC	CSLSHQGPYEQYF
TRBJ2-5	.	.	TRBV5-4	TGTGCCAGCAGCGCCGGACAGAGCCAAGAGACCCAGTACTTC	CASSAGQSQETQYF
TRBJ1-1	.	.	TRBV20-1	TGCAGTCCCTATATGAACACTGAAGCTTTCTTT	CSPYMNTEAFF
TRBJ2-7	once	TRBD1	TRBV5-4	TGTGCCAGCAGCCCCGGAGGGACAGGGTTCTACGAGCAGTACTTC	CASSPGGTGFYEQYF
TRBJ1-1	.	.	TRBV5-1	TGCGCCAGCACCGTGGACAGACAGAACACTGAAGCTTTCTTT	CASTVDRQNTEAFF
TRBJ1-5	.	.	TRBV16	TGTGCCAGCAGCCAATCTCCGGGGGATGGCAATCAGCCCCAGCATTTT	CASSQSPGDGNQPQHF
TRBJ1-5	few	TRBD1	TRBV15	TGTGCCACCAGACAGGGGAGGTTAAGTAGCAATCAGCCCCAGCATTTT	CATRQGRLSSNQPQHF
TRBJ2-2	once	.	TRBV18	TGTGCCAGCTCACCATGGGTCGACTCGAACACCGGGGAGCTGTTTTTT	CASSPWVDSNTGELFF
TRBJ1-1	.	TRBD1	TRBV9	TGTGCCAGCAGCGCAATTGGGACAGGCGTGCAAGCTTTCTTT	CASSAIGTGVQAFF
TRBJ2-2	.	TRBD1	TRBV5-4	TGTGCCAGCAGCTTACAGGGGGAAACCGGGGAGCTGTTTTTT	CASSLQGETGELFF
TRBJ1-2	.	.	TRBV25-1	TGTGCCAGCAGTGAACAGGGTTTTGGCTACACCTTC	CASSEQGFGYTF
TRBJ2-7	.	.	TRBV27	TGTGCCAGCGGACTGTACGAGCAGTACTTC	CASGLYEQYF
TRBJ2-6	.	.	TRBV7-3	TGTGCCAGCAGCTTAACGGGGCCCGGCTCTGGGGCCAACGTCCTGACTTTC	CASSLTGPGSGANVLTF
TRBJ1-6	.	TRBD1	TRBV6-1	TGTGCCAGCAGTGCTGGGGGACAGGCGACTAATTCACCCCTCCACTTT	CASSAGGQATNSPLHF
TRBJ2-7	.	TRBD2	TRBV5-1	TGCGCCAGCAGCTCGGGACTAGCGGGGGGTGGCGAGCAGTACTTC	CASSSGLAGGGEQYF
TRBJ1-3	few	.	TRBV28	TGTGCCAGCAGCCGGGCCGGAATGGACAACGGAAACACCATATATTTT	CASSRAGMDNGNTIYF
TRBJ2-1	.	TRBD2	TRBV7-2	TGTGCCAGCAGCCCCGTAGCGGGGGGGAGTCTCAATGAGCAGTTCTTC	CASSPVAGGSLNEQFF
TRBJ2-3	once	.	TRBV4-2	TGTGCCAGCAGCCAAAACGGGGGCACAGATACGCAGTATTTT	CASSQNGGTDTQYF
TRBJ2-7	.	.	TRBV21-1	TGTGCCAGCAGCAAACTAGCGGGGTCCTACGAGCAGTACTTC	CASSKLAGSYEQYF
TRBJ1-5	.	TRBD1	TRBV19	TGTGCCAGTAGCGCTCCGAGGGGGGACAGGAGTAGCAATCAGCCCCAGCATTTT	CASSAPRGDRSSNQPQHF
TRBJ1-1	.	.	TRBV6-5	TGTGCCACCGCCCGCCTTTCGGCTGAAGCTTTCTTT	CATARLSAEAFF
TRBJ1-1	few	.	TRBV25-1	TGTGCCAGCAGGGGTTGGAAGGGGGATACAGCTTTCTTT	CASRGWKGDTAFF
TRBJ2-1	.	TRBD1	TRBV4-2	TGTGCCAGCAGCCCAGAACCGGGACAGTTTATCTCGGGTGAGCAGTTCTTC	CASSPEPGQFISGEQFF
TRBJ1-6	.	.	TRBV28	TGTGCCAGCAGTAACAGGGTTGTTAATTCACCCCTCCACTTT	CASSNRVVNSPLHF
TRBJ1-5	.	.	TRBV4-2	TGTGCCAGCAGCCAAGACGTGACAGGAGCCAATCAGCCCCAGCATTTT	CASSQDVTGANQPQHF
TRBJ1-2	.	TRBD1	TRBV29-1	TGCAGCGTTGGACAGGGGGCGCCTGGCTACACCTTC	CSVGQGAPGYTF